The 5 T cell receptor beta chains below all came from one sample that was sequenced in a study of response to subunit inactivated influenza vaccine. From the RT-PCR reads, TCRdb called clonotypes with MiXCR, one entry per CDR3 protein. The sample lists 500,000 to 600,000 distinct CDR3 sequences; about 10% were seen once. Separately, the same data were catalogued under a study of T cells expressing NK-cell markers. As that study records: TCR beta libraries carry UMIs added by 5'RACE template switching.

The input for sequencing was PBMCs from blood, taken on the day of vaccination. The receptors here all came from a man aged 45-65 years who received an inactivated influenza vaccine.

This clonotype was seen many times. A junction end diverges from the germline sequence, so it may reflect a read error. The rearrangement links TRBV5-1 to TRBJ2-5; 7 bases fit TRBD1. The V gene's germline CDR1 is SGHRS and CDR2 YFSETQ. The CDR3 runs 14 residues. CDR3 nucleotide sequence: TGTGCCAGCAGCCTCGGGACAGCACAGGAGACCCAGTACTTC. Amino acid sequence: CASSLGTAQETQYF.

The chain employs TRBV7-3 and TRBJ2-3, with 11 bases aligning to TRBD2. This CDR3 is built from 16 residues. Germline CDR1 is SGHTA and CDR2 is FQGTGA. Trimming at V came to 5 bases and at J to 1 base, leaving 5 bases not matched to a gene. CDR3 nucleotide sequence: TGTGCCAGCAGCGCTATGACTAGCGGGGGCACAGATACGCAGTATTTT. This codes for CASSAMTSGGTDTQYF.

This clonotype has more than one count but fewer than ten. This chain links TRBV6-2 or TRBV6-3 with TRBJ1-5; maybe TRBD1 (6 bases). V was trimmed by 6 bases and J by 5 bases, leaving 8 bases between them. CDR3 length: 12 amino acids. CDR1 and CDR2 (germline): MNHEY, SVGEGT. The CDR3 DNA reads TGTGCCAGCAGAGAGGGGGATCAGCCCCAGCATTTT. Protein sequence: CASREGDQPQHF.

This chain uses TRBV6-1 with TRBJ2-3; unclear D gene. Germline CDR1 and CDR2: MNHNS and SASEGT. Trimming took 0 bases from V and 2 from J, leaving 9 bases between them. The CDR3 is 15 residues long. The DNA of the CDR3 is TGTGCCAGCAGTGAAGCTGTTTTGGCCACAGATACGCAGTATTTT. Translating it yields CASSEAVLATDTQYF.

This chain connects TRBV7-9 to TRBJ1-4; D gene uncertain. With 1 base removed from V and 12 bases from J, the gap between germline ends came to 9 bases. CDR3 length equals 12 residues. Per germline, CDR1 SEHNR and CDR2 FQNEAQ (reference sequence). The CDR3 loop reads CASSLEMMELFF. DNA of the CDR3: TGTGCCAGCAGCTTAGAAATGATGGAACTGTTTTTT.